The 5 T cell receptor beta chains given below trace back to one sample, sequenced in a study of shared clonotypes between healthy human individuals. Sequenced by immunoSEQ multiplex PCR; TCRdb stores in-frame clones only, minus some. The sample holds approximately 1.1 million clones, approximately 78% seen once. What was sequenced was memory CD4+ T cells from PBMCs. Stated subset: CD45RA-negative fraction. The receptors here all came from a man between 18 and 29 years old in good health. Some clones in this sample may be carry-over from other donors' samples.

This sequence joins TRBV5-6 and TRBJ1-4; possible D gene TRBD1, 5 bases. Germline loops: CDR1 SGHDT, CDR2 YYEEEE. The CDR3 sequence is 15 residues long. Trimming removed 1 base at V and 7 bases at J, with 14 bases between. The CDR3 DNA follows: TGTGCCAGCAGCTTGCTCCGAGGGGCCGGTGAAAAACTGTTTTTT. Its protein product is CASSLLRGAGEKLFF.

This chain joins TRBV7-3 and TRBJ2-5; possible D gene TRBD2, 6 bases. The CDR3 length is 15 residues. Germline V gene sequence: CDR1 SGHTA, CDR2 FQGTGA. Trimming removed 3 bases from V and 1 base from J, with 12 bases in between. The CDR3 here is CASSLGPGGQETQYF. In DNA form, the CDR3 reads TGTGCCAGCAGCTTGGGCCCCGGGGGCCAAGAGACCCAGTACTTC.

V usage is TRBV5-1 and J usage is TRBJ2-7, with D perhaps TRBD2 (6 bases). The germline CDR1 and CDR2 sequences are SGHRS and YFSETQ. The germline V and J ends were trimmed by 2 bases and 1 base, with 10 bases remaining between them. This CDR3 spans 14 amino acids. The CDR3 loop is CASSFGGRSYEQYF. The CDR3 DNA reads as TGCGCCAGCAGCTTTGGAGGGCGATCCTACGAGCAGTACTTC.

With regard to this clone: Other DNA sequences in the sample encode the same CDR3. V and J are TRBV27 and TRBJ1-1; D perhaps matches TRBD1 (5 bases). The CDR3 length is 13 residues. The V and J ends lost 5 bases and 2 bases respectively, with 9 bases between them. In germline, CDR1 is MNHEY, CDR2 SMNVEV (reference sequence). CDR3 region: CASSAQGNTEAFF. In DNA form, the CDR3 reads TGTGCCAGCAGTGCCCAGGGAAACACTGAAGCTTTCTTT.

The DNA of the CDR3 is TGTGCCAGCAGCTTCCCTTATCGCAACACCGGGGAGCTGTTTTTT. It translates to CASSFPYRNTGELFF. V usage is TRBV7-9 and J usage is TRBJ2-2; D is unresolved. With 3 bases removed from V and 2 bases from J, the gap between germline ends came to 10 bases. The CDR3 runs to 15 residues. The germline gives CDR1 SEHNR, CDR2 FQNEAQ (reference sequence).